These 20 T cell receptor beta chains were sequenced from one sample in a study of CD8 T cells in ankylosing spondylitis. TCRdb ran MiXCR on the 5' RACE reads and lists one entry per CDR3 protein. Here the sample spans 230,000 or so distinct CDR3 sequences, more than 20% being singletons. Sequenced input: blood, either unsorted or a sorted T cell fraction (not recorded which). The receptors shown here come from a male donor with ankylosing spondylitis or in good health (not recorded which).

This clonotype was observed a handful of times. The V call is TRBV20-1, the J call TRBJ2-7; the D gene is possibly TRBD2 (7 bases). Trimming shortened V by 4 bases and J by 3 bases, and 10 bases separated the two germline ends. Germline loops: CDR1 DFQATT, CDR2 SNEGSKA (reference sequence). The CDR3 consists of 12 residues. The CDR3: CSANGGHYEQYF. CDR3 nucleotide sequence: TGCAGTGCTAACGGGGGGCACTACGAGCAGTACTTC.

V and J are TRBV10-3 and TRBJ2-5, with D possibly being TRBD1 or TRBD2 (5 bases each). The CDR3 spans 13 residues. The V gene lost 7 bases and the J gene lost 5 bases, with 14 bases spanning the gap. Per germline, CDR1 ENHRY and CDR2 SYGVKD. This chain's CDR3 is CAIMGSGDETQYF. CDR3 bases: TGTGCCATCATGGGGTCCGGGGACGAGACCCAGTACTTC.

This clonotype appeared many times. This chain uses TRBV20-1 with TRBJ1-2; 7 positions match TRBD1. V shed 0 bases, J shed 7 bases, and the junction held 11 bases outside the gene matches. The CDR3 runs to 15 residues. Germline values: CDR1 DFQATT, CDR2 SNEGSKA (reference sequence). CDR3 amino acids: CSARDQEGGRRGYTF. The CDR3 region has the DNA TGCAGTGCTAGAGATCAGGAAGGGGGCCGACGTGGCTACACCTTC.

This clonotype was seen ten or more times. This rearrangement joins TRBV7-9 to TRBJ1-4, with 9 bases lining up with TRBD1. V shed 3 bases, J shed 6 bases, and the junction held 5 bases outside the gene matches. The CDR3 contains 15 residues. Germline CDR1 and CDR2: SEHNR and FQNEAQ (reference sequence). The DNA of the CDR3 is TGTGCCAGCAGCTTCACAGGGGGCTTTGATGAAAAACTGTTTTTT. Translating gives CASSFTGGFDEKLFF.

The V call is TRBV28, the J call TRBJ2-2, with TRBD1 as a possible D gene (6 bases). Trimming shortened V by 8 bases and J by 2 bases, and 18 bases separated the two germline ends. The CDR3 runs 16 residues. Per germline, CDR1 MDHEN and CDR2 SYDVKM. As DNA, the CDR3 is TGTGCCAGCGGGGGCGCCAGCTCGGGCAACACCGGGGAGCTGTTTTTT. The encoded protein is CASGGASSGNTGELFF.

This clonotype was observed a handful of times. The rearrangement joins TRBV4-2 to TRBJ1-2; 10 bases fit TRBD1. After removal of 1 base from V and 7 bases from J, the junction contained 6 bases not matched to a gene. CDR1 and CDR2 from the germline V gene are LGHNA and YNFKEQ. CDR3 size: 15 residues. CDR3 protein: CASSQVDGTGVGYTF. The CDR3 region has the DNA TGTGCCAGCAGCCAAGTCGACGGGACAGGGGTTGGCTACACCTTC.

The V gene is TRBV20-1, the J gene TRBJ2-3, with D tentatively TRBD1 or TRBD2 (5 bases each). The CDR3 covers 14 residues. Germline V lookup: CDR1 DFQATT, CDR2 SNEGSKA (reference sequence). The V gene lost 7 bases and the J gene lost 1 base, with 15 bases spanning the gap. The CDR3 nucleotides are TGCAGTGAATGGGGCGGGTTCGGCACAGATACGCAGTATTTT. Translating gives CSEWGGFGTDTQYF.

This clonotype was observed a few times. The chain has TRBV29-1 and TRBJ2-3, with D uncertain. Between the trimmed V and J ends, which lost 5 bases and 6 bases, there was a span of 12 bases. Germline V gives CDR1 SQVTM, CDR2 ANQGSEA. The CDR3 totals 12 residues. This CDR3 is CSVCLASDTQYF. CDR3 DNA sequence: TGCAGCGTTTGTTTAGCATCGGATACGCAGTATTTT.

V gene TRBV4-2 combines with J gene TRBJ2-7; 16 bases line up with TRBD2. CDR3 length: 18 residues. Per germline, CDR1 LGHNA and CDR2 YNFKEQ. Trimming took 4 bases from V and 3 from J; bases not matched to a gene: 9. The CDR3 here is CASSLKPGTSGGDYEQYF. In DNA form, the CDR3 reads TGTGCCAGCAGCCTCAAACCGGGGACTAGCGGGGGGGACTACGAGCAGTACTTC.

This clonotype was seen a handful of times. This chain links TRBV20-1 with TRBJ1-3; perhaps TRBD1 as D (5 bases). Germline-derived CDR1 and CDR2 are DFQATT and SNEGSKA (reference sequence). V lost 2 bases, J lost 3 bases, and 11 bases lay in between. The CDR3 sequence is 14 residues long. The CDR3 region has the DNA TGCAGTGCTAGACGCAGGGTGGGTGGAAACACCATATATTTT. It yields the protein CSARRRVGGNTIYF.

V gene TRBV29-1 combines with J gene TRBJ1-1; D is undetermined. The CDR3 has 14 amino acids. The ends were cut back, 0 bases at V and 3 bases at J, with 11 bases in the middle. In germline, CDR1 is SQVTM, CDR2 ANQGSEA. The CDR3, as DNA: TGCAGCGTTGAAGATTCACGGGGATACACTGAAGCTTTCTTT. Encoded protein: CSVEDSRGYTEAFF.

CDR3 nucleotide sequence: TGTGCCAGCAGTCGGACTAGCGGGGAAGACGAGCAGTACTTC. It encodes CASSRTSGEDEQYF. The V and J genes are TRBV12-3 or TRBV12-4 and TRBJ2-7, with 12 bases that match TRBD2. With 5 bases clipped from V and 5 bases from J, the junction kept 4 bases outside the gene matches. The CDR3 runs 14 residues.

This clonotype was picked up a small number of times. The J gene is TRBJ1-2, the V gene TRBV15; unclear D gene. Trimming shortened V by 8 bases and J by 4 bases, and 2 bases separated the two germline ends. The germline V gene encodes CDR1 LNHNV and CDR2 YYDKDF (reference sequence). This CDR3 region has 9 residues. Here the CDR3 reads CATAYGYTF. The CDR3 DNA follows: TGTGCCACCGCCTATGGCTACACCTTC.

Comments on this clonotype: A much bigger clone sits one base away, suggesting this may be a read error. The rearrangement links TRBV29-1 to TRBJ2-5; D uncertain. The germline gives CDR1 SQVTM, CDR2 ANQGSEA. V was cut by 3 bases and J by 5 bases, with 7 bases left in between. The CDR3 spans 11 residues. The CDR3 spells CSVDEGETQYF. CDR3 nucleotide sequence: TGCAGCGTTGATGAAGGGGAGACCCAGTACTTC. Based on the CDR3 plus reference TRBV29-1 and TRBJ2-5, the full variable domain is SAVISQKPSRDICQRGTSLTIQCQVDSQVTMMFWYRQQPGQSLTLIATANQGSEATYESGFVIDKFPISRPNLTFSTLTVSNMSPEDSSIYLCSVDEGETQYFGPGTRLLVL.

This clonotype was seen at least ten times. This chain joins TRBV20-1 and TRBJ2-3; D possibly matches TRBD1 or TRBD2 (5 bases each). V was clipped by 2 bases and J by 6 bases, with 12 bases between them. The CDR3 is 13 amino acids. The germline gives CDR1 DFQATT, CDR2 SNEGSKA (reference sequence). CDR3 residues: CSARIGGRDTQYF. The CDR3 DNA is TGCAGTGCTAGAATTGGGGGTAGGGATACGCAGTATTTT.

In this sample, this clonotype turned up many times. The chain combines TRBV12-3 or TRBV12-4 with TRBJ1-5; D is ambiguous. This CDR3 is 13 amino acids long. The V gene lost 7 bases and the J gene lost 2 bases, with 9 bases spanning the gap. The CDR3 sequence is CASTGSGNQPQHF. CDR3 sequence (DNA): TGTGCCAGCACTGGGAGCGGCAATCAGCCCCAGCATTTT.

This clonotype has a count of ten or more. The CDR3, as DNA: TGTGCCAGCAGCCCGGACAGGGAGCATGGCTACACCTTC. Protein sequence: CASSPDREHGYTF. V usage is TRBV11-2 and J usage is TRBJ1-2; 8 bases are shared with TRBD1. The junction had 5 bases not matched to a gene; V was cut back by 5 bases and J by 6 bases. This CDR3 has 13 residues. CDR1 SGHAT and CDR2 FQNNGV come from the germline V gene.

The chain is built from TRBV12-3 or TRBV12-4 and TRBJ1-2; 9 positions match TRBD1. The J segment lost 8 bases and the V segment lost 4 bases, leaving 8 bases of the junction unmatched. The CDR3 runs to 14 residues. The CDR3 region has the DNA TGTGCCAGCAGTTATACACAGGGGGCTAAAGGCTACACCTTC. This sequence encodes CASSYTQGAKGYTF.

The chain has TRBV28 and TRBJ2-7, with D possibly being TRBD1 or TRBD2 (7 bases each). The CDR3 has 14 residues. V was cut by 3 bases and J by 2 bases, with 11 bases left in between. Germline values: CDR1 MDHEN, CDR2 SYDVKM. CDR3: CASSFGGTAYEQYF. CDR3 coding DNA: TGTGCCAGCAGTTTCGGGGGGACAGCCTACGAGCAGTACTTC.

This clonotype was seen many times. The V gene is TRBV29-1, the J gene TRBJ2-1; TRBD1 aligns across 7 bases. Germline-derived CDR1 and CDR2 are SQVTM and ANQGSEA. J was trimmed by 4 bases and V by 7 bases; bases with no gene match: 10. CDR3 length equals 14 residues. The DNA of the CDR3 is TGCAGCGCTTCACATCAGGGGGAGTACAATGAGCAGTTCTTC. Translating gives CSASHQGEYNEQFF.